This entry lists 23 T cell receptor beta chains sequenced from one sample in a study of cytomegalovirus exposure and HLA in healthy donors. PCR amplification relied on 60 Vbeta primers (plus 13 Jbeta primers). Data came from immunoSEQ multiplex PCR; TCRdb stores just in-frame clones and leaves some out. Of about 150,000 clones in the sample, roughly 80% were seen once. Sequencing was done on a sample of PBMCs. The receptors derive from a woman between 40 and 55 years old in good health and CMV-seropositive.

This rearrangement joins TRBV11-2 to TRBJ1-1, with TRBD1 matching over 8 bases. CDR3 size: 15 residues. The germline gives CDR1 SGHAT, CDR2 FQNNGV. The ends lost 2 bases at V and 2 bases at J; junction bases unmatched: 4. CDR3 sequence reads: CASSLFPGGNTEAFF. The CDR3 DNA follows: TGTGCCAGCAGCTTATTCCCAGGGGGCAACACTGAAGCTTTCTTT. The whole variable domain, remainder taken from reference TRBV11-2 and TRBJ1-1, is EAGVAQSPRYKIIEKRQSVAFWCNPISGHATLYWYQQILGQGPKLLIQFQNNGVVDDSQLPKDRFSAERLKGVDSTLKIQPAKLEDSAVYLCASSLFPGGNTEAFFGQGTRLTVV.

A few counts support this clone. The chain joins TRBV7-9 to TRBJ2-7, with D possibly TRBD1 on 5 matching bases. The CDR3 is 15 residues long. Germline CDR1 and CDR2: SEHNR and FQNEAQ (reference sequence). Trimming pared 5 bases from V and 5 bases from J, leaving 19 bases between. The CDR3 nucleotides read TGTGCCAGCAGCAGCTACAGGAAACCGCTCCACGAGCAGTACTTC. Translating it yields CASSSYRKPLHEQYF.

The chain carries TRBV11-2 and TRBJ2-7; tentatively, D is TRBD2 (7 bases). The germline gives CDR1 SGHAT, CDR2 FQNNGV. V was shortened by 5 bases and J by 1 base, with 18 bases between the two germline ends. CDR3 length equals 16 residues. CDR3 region: CASSDGAGAPSYEQYF. The CDR3 nucleotides read TGTGCCAGCAGCGACGGGGCGGGGGCGCCTTCCTACGAGCAGTACTTC.

The count of this clone is one. The chain joins TRBV30 to TRBJ2-1, with 10 nucleotides matching TRBD2. The CDR3 spans 12 residues. CDR1 and CDR2 (germline): GTSNPN, SVGIG (reference sequence). V gave up 2 bases and J gave up 10 bases; unmatched junction bases: 2. The CDR3 is CAWSQLAGEQFF. DNA for the CDR3: TGTGCCTGGAGTCAACTAGCGGGGGAGCAGTTCTTC.

The rearrangement links TRBV2 to TRBJ2-5; TRBD1 aligns across 7 bases. The CDR3 extends over 13 amino acids. Germline trimming cut 6 bases from V and 5 bases from J; bases unmatched to any gene: 6. CDR1 is SNHLY and CDR2 is FYNNEI in the germline V gene. The CDR3 here is CASSTGTVETQYF. CDR3 nucleotides: TGTGCCAGCAGCACCGGGACAGTGGAGACCCAGTACTTC. The variable domain in full, completed from reference TRBV2 and TRBJ2-5, reads EPEVTQTPSHQVTQMGQEVILRCVPISNHLYFYWYRQILGQKVEFLVSFYNNEISEKSEIFDDQFSVERPDGSNFTLKIRSTKLEDSAMYFCASSTGTVETQYFGPGTRLLVL.

This chain uses TRBV28 with TRBJ2-3; weak D call: TRBD2 (5 bases). The CDR3 length is 13 residues. V lost 7 bases and J lost 2, with 10 bases in between. CDR1 is MDHEN, CDR2 SYDVKM, per germline. CDR3 bases: TGTGCCAGCACCTACGGGAACACAGATACGCAGTATTTT. This translates into CASTYGNTDTQYF.

This chain uses TRBV5-1 with TRBJ2-3; TRBD2 might be the D (6 bases). CDR1 and CDR2 from the germline V gene are SGHRS and YFSETQ. V was cut by 3 bases and J by 4 bases, with 12 bases left in between. The CDR3 length is 14 residues. This CDR3 is CASSSVSGPDTQYF. CDR3 coding DNA: TGCGCCAGCAGCTCCGTTAGCGGCCCAGATACGCAGTATTTT.

V usage is TRBV4-1 and J usage is TRBJ2-7, with D possibly being TRBD1 (6 bases). Germline V gene sequence: CDR1 MGHRA, CDR2 YSYEKL. The germline V and J ends were trimmed by 3 bases and 1 base, with 10 bases remaining between them. This CDR3 spans 14 amino acids. In DNA form, the CDR3 reads TGCGCCAGCAGCCAGGACAGCTATTCCTACGAGCAGTACTTC. It is translated as CASSQDSYSYEQYF.

The CDR3 sequence: CAWNPKGGYGYTF. In DNA, the CDR3 is TGTGCCTGGAACCCCAAAGGGGGTTATGGCTACACCTTC. This chain links TRBV30 with TRBJ1-2; D might be TRBD1 (6 bases). The germline V gene has CDR1 GTSNPN and CDR2 SVGIG (reference sequence). The V end was cut by 4 bases, the J end by 5 bases, with 14 bases between. The CDR3 consists of 13 residues.

The rearrangement links TRBV28 to TRBJ2-2; 12 nucleotides match TRBD2. The ends lost 2 bases at V and 6 bases at J; junction bases unmatched: 10. CDR1 is MDHEN and CDR2 is SYDVKM in the germline V gene. This CDR3 comprises 18 residues. The CDR3 bases are TGTGCCAGCAGTTTAAGAGCTGTAGGACTAGCGGGATCCGGGGAGCTGTTTTTT. It yields the protein CASSLRAVGLAGSGELFF.

The chain employs TRBV7-2 and TRBJ1-4, with D possibly TRBD1 on 6 matching bases. Trimming shortened V by 3 bases and J by 4 bases, and 15 bases separated the two germline ends. This CDR3 has 16 residues. Looked up from germline, CDR1 is SGHTA and CDR2 is FQGNSA. This CDR3 reads CASSLTPQGINEKLFF. CDR3 nucleotides: TGTGCCAGCAGCTTGACCCCCCAGGGGATTAATGAAAAACTGTTTTTT.

The CDR3, as DNA: TGTGCCAGCAGCGGGCGGGGGGCCCCTAATGAAAAACTGTTTTTT. Translation: CASSGRGAPNEKLFF. The gene calls are TRBV5-4 and TRBJ1-4; possible D gene TRBD1, 6 bases. Germline V gene sequence: CDR1 SGHNT, CDR2 YYREEE (reference sequence). The CDR3 length is 15 residues. V lost 4 bases and J 3 bases, leaving 13 bases between the germline ends.

CDR3 in amino acids: CASSLREAQETQYF. The CDR3 DNA is TGTGCCAGCAGCTTACGGGAGGCCCAAGAGACCCAGTACTTC. V and J are TRBV7-9 and TRBJ2-5, with TRBD2 identical over 7 bases. The germline CDR1 and CDR2 sequences are SEHNR and FQNEAQ (reference sequence). The trim removed 2 bases at V and 1 base at J, leaving 1 base unmatched. This CDR3 has 14 amino acids.

The chain employs TRBV19 and TRBJ2-5; 7 nucleotides line up with TRBD2. CDR3 length equals 13 residues. The V and J ends lost 3 bases and 5 bases, in that order; junction bases with no gene match: 3. Germline V gene lookup returns CDR1 LNHDA and CDR2 SQIVND (reference sequence). CDR3 amino acids: CASSIPGRETQYF. For the CDR3, the DNA is TGTGCCAGTAGTATTCCCGGGAGGGAGACCCAGTACTTC.

The V call is TRBV2, the J call TRBJ1-5; the D is unclear. V was shortened by 4 bases and J by 4 bases, with 14 bases between the two germline ends. This CDR3 spans 15 amino acids. CDR1 and CDR2 from the germline V gene are SNHLY and FYNNEI. The CDR3 region is CASSVSGLLNQPQHF. As DNA, the CDR3 is TGTGCCAGCAGTGTCAGCGGTTTGTTAAATCAGCCCCAGCATTTT.

This chain joins TRBV6-1 and TRBJ2-1; tentative D call: TRBD2 (6 bases). CDR3 length: 13 residues. Per germline, CDR1 MNHNS and CDR2 SASEGT. Trimming took off 3 bases at V and 9 bases at J, with 12 bases between the two ends. As DNA, the CDR3 is TGTGCCAGCAGTGATACGGGAGCACGTGAGCAGTTCTTC. Amino acid sequence: CASSDTGAREQFF.

The gene calls are TRBV5-4 and TRBJ2-5; D not resolved. The CDR3 sequence is 14 residues long. Trimming left V 0 bases short and J 5 bases short, with 11 bases between. Germline CDR1 is SGHNT and CDR2 is YYREEE (reference sequence). The CDR3 here is CASSLDTGWETQYF. CDR3 bases: TGTGCCAGCAGCTTGGATACGGGTTGGGAGACCCAGTACTTC.

This rearrangement joins TRBV5-4 to TRBJ1-3; TRBD1 might be the D (6 bases). CDR3 size: 14 residues. Looked up from germline, CDR1 is SGHNT and CDR2 is YYREEE (reference sequence). Trimming removed 6 bases from V and 8 bases from J, with 18 bases in between. The CDR3 sequence: CASNNNRAEHTIYF. The CDR3 region has the DNA TGTGCCAGCAACAATAACAGGGCTGAACACACCATATATTTT.

The chain uses TRBV7-8 and TRBJ1-6; TRBD1 matches 7 bases. CDR1 is SGHVS and CDR2 is FQNEAQ in the germline V gene. J gave up 6 bases and V 2 bases, and 1 base lay outside the gene matches. The CDR3 length is 14 residues. The DNA of the CDR3 is TGTGCCAGCAGCTTACGGGACAGTAATTCACCCCTCCACTTT. The encoded protein is CASSLRDSNSPLHF.

The genes are TRBV7-3 and TRBJ2-1; 8 bases are a match to TRBD1. The CDR3 contains 14 residues. With 5 bases clipped from V and 7 bases from J, the junction kept 7 bases outside the gene matches. Germline CDR1 reads SGHTA; CDR2 reads FQGTGA. The CDR3 spells CASSQDRDQNEQFF. The CDR3 nucleotides are TGTGCCAGCAGCCAGGACAGGGATCAGAATGAGCAGTTCTTC.

This clone has only a few counts. V is TRBV2 and J is TRBJ2-1, with 10 bases identical to TRBD2. The CDR3 has 18 amino acids. The germline gives CDR1 SNHLY, CDR2 FYNNEI. The junction had 9 bases not matched to a gene; V was cut back by 3 bases and J by 1 base. Here the CDR3 reads CASSEASGRSVSYNEQFF. CDR3 DNA sequence: TGTGCCAGCAGTGAGGCTAGCGGGAGATCTGTGTCCTACAATGAGCAGTTCTTC.

This rearrangement joins TRBV7-3 to TRBJ2-3; D may be TRBD2 (6 bases). This CDR3 is built from 13 residues. The V end was cut by 3 bases, the J end by 7 bases, with 11 bases between. Germline V gene lookup returns CDR1 SGHTA and CDR2 FQGTGA. The CDR3, as DNA: TGTGCCAGCAGCTTGGAGGAGGGGAATACGCAGTATTTT. This gives the protein CASSLEEGNTQYF.

There are a few counts of this clone. Here the CDR3 reads CASSQEETSGTGTQYF. CDR3 coding DNA: TGTGCCAGCAGCCAAGAAGAGACTAGCGGCACCGGGACGCAGTATTTT. The rearrangement joins TRBV14 to TRBJ2-3, with 9 bases aligning to TRBD2. Germline loops: CDR1 SGHDN, CDR2 FVKESK. With 0 bases clipped from V and 9 bases from J, the junction kept 10 bases outside the gene matches. The CDR3 length is 16 residues.